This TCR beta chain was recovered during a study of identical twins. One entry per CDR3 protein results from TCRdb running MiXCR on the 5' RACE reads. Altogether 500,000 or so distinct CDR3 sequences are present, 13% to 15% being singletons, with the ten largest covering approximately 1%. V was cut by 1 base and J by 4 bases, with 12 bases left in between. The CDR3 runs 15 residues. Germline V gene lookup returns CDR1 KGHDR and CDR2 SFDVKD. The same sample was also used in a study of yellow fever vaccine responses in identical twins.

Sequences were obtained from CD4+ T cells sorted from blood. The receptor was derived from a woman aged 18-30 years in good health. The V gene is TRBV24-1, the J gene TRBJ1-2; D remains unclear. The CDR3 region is CATSDLSSGGYGYTF. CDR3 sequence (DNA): TGTGCCACCAGTGATTTAAGTTCAGGCGGCTATGGCTACACCTTC.